The T cell receptor (beta chain) under discussion was sequenced for a study of blood T cell repertoires in COVID-19. The V gene's germline CDR1 is MNHEY and CDR2 SVGAGI. This CDR3 region has 15 residues. Trimming removed 0 bases at V and 1 base at J, with 9 bases between. The data were produced by immunoSEQ multiplex PCR, yet TCRdb's version contains in-frame clones alone and is incomplete. Of 100,000 to 120,000 clones listed, over 75% are singletons. This chain links TRBV6-5 with TRBJ1-2; D may be TRBD1 (5 bases). The sequenced sample was peripheral blood. The source is a woman aged 80 or over with active or convalescent COVID-19. CDR3 bases: TGTGCCAGCAGTTACTCGCTAGGGGATAACTATGGCTACACCTTC. This encodes CASSYSLGDNYGYTF.